This passage covers 11 T cell receptor beta chains from one sample sequenced in a study of metastatic and nonmetastatic thyroid tumors. Ahead of thyroid surgery, no patient had received treatment of any kind. Using MiXCR, TCRdb re-called clones from the PCR reads. Of around 13,000 clones in the sample, less than 25% were seen once. Sequencing was performed on blood. Receptors were obtained from a female donor with papillary thyroid cancer or a benign thyroid nodule (not recorded which). Some clones in this sample may be carry-over from other donors' samples.

This chain joins TRBV11-2 and TRBJ2-3; 7 bases align to TRBD2. CDR3 size: 16 residues. V lost 5 bases to trimming and J lost 0 bases; unmatched junction nucleotides: 8. In germline, CDR1 is SGHAT, CDR2 FQNNGV. CDR3 DNA: TGTGCCAGCAGCCCCGGGGGACTACCGAGCACAGATACGCAGTATTTT. It specifies CASSPGGLPSTDTQYF.

This clone ranks as medium-sized. This chain uses TRBV27 with TRBJ2-3, with D perhaps assigned TRBD1 or TRBD2 (6 bases each). The CDR3 covers 13 residues. V lost 5 bases to trimming and J lost 10 bases, with 16 bases between them. In germline, CDR1 is MNHEY, CDR2 SMNVEV (reference sequence). CDR3: CASSRNTGAPQYF. The CDR3, as DNA: TGTGCCAGCAGTCGAAACACGGGGGCGCCGCAGTATTTT.

This clone is labeled as medium-sized (0.01 to 0.1%). The genes are TRBV28 and TRBJ1-2; D gene ambiguous. The CDR3 is 15 residues long. Between the trimmed V and J ends, which lost 9 bases and 4 bases, there was a span of 21 bases. Germline lookup yields CDR1 MDHEN and CDR2 SYDVKM. CDR3 amino acids: CASVHLGPLGYGYTF. CDR3 sequence (DNA): TGTGCCAGTGTACACCTTGGACCATTAGGCTATGGCTACACCTTC.

This clone has a handful of counts. This chain uses TRBV15 with TRBJ1-2; no firm D call. This CDR3 region has 12 residues. In germline, CDR1 is LNHNV, CDR2 YYDKDF (reference sequence). V lost 4 bases and J lost 4, with 7 bases in between. CDR3 coding DNA: TGTGCCACCAGCATATACGGCTATGGCTACACCTTC. Its translation: CATSIYGYGYTF.

V usage is TRBV6-5 and J usage is TRBJ1-4; D unresolved. The germline V and J ends were trimmed by 2 bases and 0 bases, with 10 bases remaining between them. CDR1 is MNHEY, CDR2 SVGAGI, per germline. This CDR3 comprises 16 residues. The CDR3 DNA is TGTGCCAGCAGTTACCCCGGGTCGGCAACTAATGAAAAACTGTTTTTT. Translation: CASSYPGSATNEKLFF.

By share of the sample, this clone is medium-sized (0.01 to 0.1%). The J gene is TRBJ2-7, the V gene TRBV20-1, with D unresolved. CDR3 length: 14 residues. Germline CDR1 and CDR2: DFQATT and SNEGSKA (reference sequence). Deletions cut 1 base from V and 4 bases from J, with 14 bases between. The CDR3 is CSARGGRSIYEQYF. In nucleotides, the CDR3 is TGCAGTGCTAGAGGTGGGCGGAGCATATACGAGCAGTACTTC.

Points on this clone: The junction differs from germline at one of its ends, possibly a read error. The CDR3 reads CVSSLLAGVIDEQFF. Here the CDR3 DNA reads TGTGTCAGCAGCTTACTAGCGGGAGTGATAGATGAGCAGTTCTTC. This chain links TRBV6-4 with TRBJ2-1, with 11 nucleotides matching TRBD2. CDR3 length: 15 amino acids. Germline V lookup: CDR1 MRHNA, CDR2 SNTAGT.

The rearrangement uses TRBV20-1 and TRBJ2-5; TRBD1 matches 8 bases. The CDR3 runs to 12 residues. CDR1 and CDR2 (germline): DFQATT, SNEGSKA (reference sequence). Germline trimming cut 4 bases from V and 3 bases from J; bases unmatched to any gene: 1. CDR3 nucleotides: TGCAGTGCTATGGACAGGGAAGAGACCCAGTACTTC. Protein product: CSAMDREETQYF.

The sample holds many counts of this clone. The sample holds other DNA sequences that translate to the same CDR3. The chain is built from TRBV4-3 and TRBJ2-1; the match to TRBD2 covers 12 bases. After removal of 8 bases from V and 8 bases from J, the junction contained 7 bases not matched to a gene. From germline, CDR1 is LGHNA and CDR2 YSLEER. CDR3 length: 14 amino acids. CDR3 nucleotide sequence: TGCGCCAGCGGGAAGACTAGCGGGAGCCATGAGCAGTTCTTC. Its translation: CASGKTSGSHEQFF.

By share of the sample, this clone is medium-sized. The gene calls are TRBV11-2 and TRBJ1-2, with D possibly matching TRBD1 (5 bases). The V end was cut by 2 bases, the J end by 5 bases, with 18 bases between. The V gene's germline CDR1 is SGHAT and CDR2 FQNNGV. This CDR3 spans 16 amino acids. This chain's CDR3 is CASSLLGGTRSYGYTF. CDR3 DNA: TGTGCCAGCAGCTTACTGGGGGGGACTCGGTCGTATGGCTACACCTTC.

CDR3 sequence reads: CASSVGGRTYEQYF. CDR3 sequence (DNA): TGTGCCAGCAGTGTAGGCGGGAGAACCTACGAGCAGTACTTC. The chain links TRBV27 to TRBJ2-7, with TRBD2 matching 7 bases. Germline trimming cut 5 bases from V and 2 bases from J; bases unmatched to any gene: 6. From germline, CDR1 is MNHEY and CDR2 SMNVEV (reference sequence). The CDR3 extends over 14 amino acids.